This is a list of T cell receptor beta chains from one sample in a study of T cell responses to AZD1222 COVID-19 vaccine. TCRdb's copy holds only in-frame clones and misses some; the assay was immunoSEQ multiplex PCR. The sample yields about 170,000 clones, approximately 92% seen once. The sample was peripheral blood, taken on day 0 of AZD1222 vaccination. All receptors derive from an adult in good health. Each CDR3 is given with its conserved first and last residue. Each record gives: CDR3 protein, CDR3 DNA, V gene, clone size, J gene, D gene. D genes are given only for firm matches. Clone size is shown for a subset of rows, as once, few, many or a class of expanded clone.

CDR3aa: CASSQRLVSGMTERQYF
CDR3nt: TGCGCCAGCAGCCAAAGGCTCGTTAGCGGGATGACTGAAAGGCAGTATTTT
v_gene: TRBV4-3
abundance: NA
j_gene: TRBJ2-3
d_gene: TRBD2

CDR3aa: CASSLAVGNTIYF
CDR3nt: TGTGCCAGCAGCTTAGCTGTTGGAAACACCATATATTTT
v_gene: TRBV7-9
abundance: NA
j_gene: TRBJ1-3
d_gene: NA

CDR3aa: CASSDRTEYQETQYF
CDR3nt: TGTGCCAGCAGTGATAGGACAGAGTATCAAGAGACCCAGTACTTC
v_gene: TRBV25-1
abundance: NA
j_gene: TRBJ2-5
d_gene: NA

CDR3aa: CASSRVDSLKETQYF
CDR3nt: TGTGCCAGCAGCCGCGTCGACAGTCTTAAAGAGACCCAGTACTTC
v_gene: TRBV6-5
abundance: NA
j_gene: TRBJ2-5
d_gene: NA

CDR3aa: CASSRTYEQFF
CDR3nt: TGTGCCAGCAGCCGGACATATGAGCAGTTCTTC
v_gene: TRBV14
abundance: NA
j_gene: TRBJ2-1
d_gene: NA

CDR3aa: CAWSSGTGNQPQHF
CDR3nt: TGTGCCTGGAGTTCGGGGACAGGGAATCAGCCCCAGCATTTT
v_gene: TRBV30
abundance: NA
j_gene: TRBJ1-5
d_gene: TRBD1

CDR3aa: CASSLRLGPGEKLFF
CDR3nt: TGTGCCAGCAGCTTACGGTTGGGGCCTGGTGAAAAACTGTTTTTT
v_gene: TRBV11-2
abundance: NA
j_gene: TRBJ1-4
d_gene: NA

CDR3aa: CASSEGSRGHYGYTF
CDR3nt: TGTGCCAGCAGCGAGGGTAGCAGGGGTCACTATGGCTACACCTTC
v_gene: TRBV9
abundance: once
j_gene: TRBJ1-2
d_gene: NA

CDR3aa: CASRGLAGGQDTQYF
CDR3nt: TGTGCCAGCAGGGGGCTAGCGGGGGGGCAGGATACGCAGTATTTT
v_gene: TRBV27
abundance: NA
j_gene: TRBJ2-3
d_gene: TRBD2

CDR3aa: CASSLLGGANTEAFF
CDR3nt: TGTGCCAGCAGCTTGTTGGGGGGCGCGAACACTGAAGCTTTCTTT
v_gene: TRBV5-4
abundance: NA
j_gene: TRBJ1-1
d_gene: NA

CDR3aa: CASSVLGRNYGYTF
CDR3nt: TGTGCCAGCAGCGTACTCGGGCGTAACTATGGCTACACCTTC
v_gene: TRBV9
abundance: NA
j_gene: TRBJ1-2
d_gene: NA

CDR3aa: CAISEIGSQETQYF
CDR3nt: TGTGCCATCAGTGAGATTGGCAGCCAAGAGACCCAGTACTTC
v_gene: TRBV10-3
abundance: NA
j_gene: TRBJ2-5
d_gene: NA

CDR3aa: CASGHPSPDGNEQFF
CDR3nt: TGTGCCAGCGGCCACCCTAGCCCGGATGGCAATGAGCAGTTCTTC
v_gene: TRBV25-1
abundance: NA
j_gene: TRBJ2-1
d_gene: NA

CDR3aa: CAWSPTVTYGYTF
CDR3nt: TGTGCCTGGAGTCCTACTGTTACATATGGCTACACCTTC
v_gene: TRBV30
abundance: NA
j_gene: TRBJ1-2
d_gene: NA

CDR3aa: CASSFRDISNQPQHF
CDR3nt: TGTGCCAGCAGTTTCCGGGATATTAGCAATCAGCCCCAGCATTTT
v_gene: TRBV27
abundance: few
j_gene: TRBJ1-5
d_gene: NA

CDR3aa: CASSPGTVSNQPQHF
CDR3nt: TGTGCCAGCAGCCCCGGAACAGTTAGCAATCAGCCCCAGCATTTT
v_gene: TRBV6-2/TRBV6-3
abundance: NA
j_gene: TRBJ1-5
d_gene: NA

CDR3aa: CASSQGLAGGYEQYF
CDR3nt: TGTGCCAGCAGCCAAGGGCTAGCGGGAGGGTACGAGCAGTACTTC
v_gene: TRBV3-1/TRBV3-2
abundance: NA
j_gene: TRBJ2-7
d_gene: TRBD2

CDR3aa: CASSQLAGVAPYGNEQFF
CDR3nt: TGTGCCAGCAGCCAACTAGCGGGAGTTGCCCCCTATGGAAATGAGCAGTTCTTC
v_gene: TRBV7-3
abundance: NA
j_gene: TRBJ2-1
d_gene: TRBD2

CDR3aa: CASSYPDGSSNQPQHF
CDR3nt: TGTGCCAGCAGTTACCCGGACGGCTCTAGCAATCAGCCCCAGCATTTT
v_gene: TRBV6-5
abundance: NA
j_gene: TRBJ1-5
d_gene: NA

CDR3aa: CATSGGHYGYTF
CDR3nt: TGTGCCACCTCCGGGGGGCACTATGGCTACACCTTC
v_gene: TRBV3-1/TRBV3-2
abundance: NA
j_gene: TRBJ1-2
d_gene: NA

CDR3aa: CASSSQGISSGANVLTF
CDR3nt: TGCGCCAGCAGTTCACAGGGGATAAGCTCTGGGGCCAACGTCCTGACTTTC
v_gene: TRBV4-1
abundance: once
j_gene: TRBJ2-6
d_gene: TRBD1

CDR3aa: CASNLGGVREQFF
CDR3nt: TGTGCCAGCAACCTAGGGGGGGTGCGGGAGCAGTTCTTC
v_gene: TRBV12-3/TRBV12-4
abundance: NA
j_gene: TRBJ2-1
d_gene: NA

CDR3aa: CASSLMTSGSEQYF
CDR3nt: TGTGCCAGCAGCCTGATGACTAGCGGGAGCGAGCAGTACTTC
v_gene: TRBV5-6
abundance: few
j_gene: TRBJ2-7
d_gene: TRBD2

CDR3aa: CASSQLDTGELFF
CDR3nt: TGTGCCAGCAGCCAATTAGACACCGGGGAGCTGTTTTTT
v_gene: TRBV11-2
abundance: NA
j_gene: TRBJ2-2
d_gene: NA

CDR3aa: CASSQLAGVRYEQFF
CDR3nt: TGTGCCAGCAGTCAACTAGCGGGAGTAAGGTATGAGCAGTTCTTC
v_gene: TRBV6-5
abundance: NA
j_gene: TRBJ2-1
d_gene: TRBD2

CDR3aa: CASGLLSTGETQYF
CDR3nt: TGCGCCAGCGGGTTATTATCGACAGGGGAGACCCAGTACTTC
v_gene: TRBV5-1
abundance: NA
j_gene: TRBJ2-5
d_gene: TRBD1

CDR3aa: CASSPPGGNSPLHF
CDR3nt: TGTGCCAGCAGCCCGCCGGGGGGCAATTCACCCCTCCACTTT
v_gene: TRBV5-6
abundance: NA
j_gene: TRBJ1-6
d_gene: NA

CDR3aa: CASSWGDRDEQFF
CDR3nt: TGCGCCAGCAGCTGGGGCGATCGGGATGAGCAGTTCTTC
v_gene: TRBV5-1
abundance: NA
j_gene: TRBJ2-1
d_gene: NA

CDR3aa: CASSLSGGAKNIQYF
CDR3nt: TGTGCCAGCAGCTTATCAGGGGGGGCCAAAAACATTCAGTACTTC
v_gene: TRBV11-2
abundance: NA
j_gene: TRBJ2-4
d_gene: NA

CDR3aa: CAWSPGSNQPQHF
CDR3nt: TGTGCCTGGAGCCCAGGAAGCAATCAGCCCCAGCATTTT
v_gene: TRBV30
abundance: NA
j_gene: TRBJ1-5
d_gene: NA

CDR3aa: CASSDLRGAGGSTDTQYF
CDR3nt: TGTGCCAGCAGCGACCTTAGGGGAGCGGGGGGGAGCACAGATACGCAGTATTTT
v_gene: TRBV2
abundance: NA
j_gene: TRBJ2-3
d_gene: TRBD2

CDR3aa: CASSLLKEIAKNIQYF
CDR3nt: TGTGCCAGCAGCTTGCTGAAAGAGATAGCCAAAAACATTCAGTACTTC
v_gene: TRBV5-6
abundance: NA
j_gene: TRBJ2-4
d_gene: NA

CDR3aa: CASTGGSGGKEQFF
CDR3nt: TGCGCCAGCACCGGGGGAAGCGGGGGGAAAGAGCAGTTCTTC
v_gene: TRBV5-1
abundance: NA
j_gene: TRBJ2-1
d_gene: TRBD2

CDR3aa: CASSPGGGLWTEKLFF
CDR3nt: TGTGCCAGCAGCCCAGGGGGGGGACTCTGGACTGAAAAACTGTTTTTT
v_gene: TRBV7-9
abundance: NA
j_gene: TRBJ1-4
d_gene: TRBD1

CDR3aa: CAWSPGRWQAKNIQYF
CDR3nt: TGTGCCTGGAGTCCCGGGCGGTGGCAAGCCAAAAACATTCAGTACTTC
v_gene: TRBV30
abundance: NA
j_gene: TRBJ2-4
d_gene: NA

CDR3aa: CASSGPTGSNNSPLHF
CDR3nt: TGTGCCAGCAGTGGACCCACCGGGAGCAATAATTCACCCCTCCACTTT
v_gene: TRBV6-1
abundance: NA
j_gene: TRBJ1-6
d_gene: NA

CDR3aa: CASSLFWTGRGAFF
CDR3nt: TGTGCCAGCAGCTTATTTTGGACAGGGAGGGGAGCTTTCTTT
v_gene: TRBV5-6
abundance: few
j_gene: TRBJ1-1
d_gene: TRBD1

CDR3aa: CASSLYRGEFKGYTF
CDR3nt: TGTGCCAGCAGTTTATACAGGGGGGAGTTTAAGGGCTACACCTTC
v_gene: TRBV27
abundance: once
j_gene: TRBJ1-2
d_gene: TRBD1

CDR3aa: CAISEGQGGRGQYF
CDR3nt: TGTGCCATCAGTGAGGGACAGGGGGGGCGAGGGCAGTACTTC
v_gene: TRBV10-3
abundance: NA
j_gene: TRBJ2-7
d_gene: TRBD1

CDR3aa: CASRVDRIENTIYF
CDR3nt: TGTGCCAGCAGGGTCGACAGAATCGAAAACACCATATATTTT
v_gene: TRBV2
abundance: NA
j_gene: TRBJ1-3
d_gene: NA

CDR3aa: CASSNGGAGADTQYF
CDR3nt: TGTGCCAGCAGCAACGGGGGGGCCGGCGCAGATACGCAGTATTTT
v_gene: TRBV7-2
abundance: NA
j_gene: TRBJ2-3
d_gene: TRBD2

CDR3aa: CASSYSSAAPNYGYTF
CDR3nt: TGTGCCAGCAGTTACTCATCGGCAGCCCCTAACTATGGCTACACCTTC
v_gene: TRBV6-5
abundance: NA
j_gene: TRBJ1-2
d_gene: NA

CDR3aa: CASTQGTGPGKPQHF
CDR3nt: TGTGCCAGCACCCAGGGGACAGGTCCGGGGAAGCCCCAGCATTTT
v_gene: TRBV7-8
abundance: once
j_gene: TRBJ1-5
d_gene: TRBD1

CDR3aa: CASSVAGKEAFF
CDR3nt: TGTGCCAGCAGCGTAGCGGGAAAAGAAGCTTTCTTT
v_gene: TRBV9
abundance: NA
j_gene: TRBJ1-1
d_gene: NA